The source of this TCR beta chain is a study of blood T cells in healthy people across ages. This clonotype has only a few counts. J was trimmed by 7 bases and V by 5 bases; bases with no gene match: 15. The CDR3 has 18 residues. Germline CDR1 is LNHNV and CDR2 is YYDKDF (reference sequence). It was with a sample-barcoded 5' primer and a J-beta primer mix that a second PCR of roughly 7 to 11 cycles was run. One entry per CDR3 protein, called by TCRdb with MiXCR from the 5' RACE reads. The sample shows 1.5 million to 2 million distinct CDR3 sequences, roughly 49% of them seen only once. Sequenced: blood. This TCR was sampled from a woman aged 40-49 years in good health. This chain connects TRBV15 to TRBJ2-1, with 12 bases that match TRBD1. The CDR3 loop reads CATSPRFAGQGAWNEQFF. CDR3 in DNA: TGTGCCACCAGCCCGCGTTTCGCGGGACAGGGGGCATGGAATGAGCAGTTCTTC.